This T cell receptor (beta chain) derives from a study of type 1 regulatory T cells. As for the study in general: This in vitro CD4 product, T-allo10, is enriched for Tr1 cells and alloantigen-specific.

Via MiXCR, TCRdb re-called the reads, giving one row per CDR3 protein. The sample gives about 69,000 distinct CDR3 sequences, 20% of which show up once; roughly 8% is in the top ten. This CDR3 has 15 amino acids. Germline loops: CDR1 DFQATT, CDR2 SNEGSKA (reference sequence). The ends were cut back, 3 bases at V and 0 bases at J, with 12 bases in the middle. The study, taken as a whole, reports: Compared with non-Tr1 cells, Tr1 cells showed a narrower TCR repertoire.

Details on this clonotype: Its antigen is not identified.

The clonotype comes from a human donor in good health. The material sequenced was cultured type 1 regulatory T (Tr1) cells, either the whole culture or a sorted fraction (not recorded which). The chain links TRBV20-1 to TRBJ1-5, with TRBD1 as a possible D gene (5 bases). The chain's CDR3 is CSASADSRSNQPQHF. DNA for the CDR3: TGCAGTGCTAGCGCTGACAGTCGTAGCAATCAGCCCCAGCATTTT.